This TCR beta chain originates from a study of blood T cell repertoires in COVID-19. Study-wide context: The United States, Italy and Spain provided the acute and convalescent COVID-19 samples. PBMCs, B-cell-depleted T cells, or T cells provided the cDNA or gDNA that made up the material.

The J segment lost 9 bases and the V segment lost 3 bases, leaving 8 bases of the junction unmatched. The length of the CDR3 is 15 residues. The germline V gene encodes CDR1 DFQATT and CDR2 SNEGSKA (reference sequence). Original methodology: Reference gene primer amplification gave nucleated cell count estimates. Repertoires were generated with immunoSEQ multiplex PCR, while TCRdb's copy carries only in-frame clones and drops some. That table is the source of V, J and clone size, and D and trimming were worked out from the DNA. The data contain 110,000 to 150,000 clones, roughly 84% of them singletons.

Source material: peripheral blood. This TCR was sampled from a human donor in a cohort sampled during active COVID-19. The rearrangement uses TRBV20-1 and TRBJ2-3, with TRBD2 matching over 14 bases. CDR3 sequence reads: CSASGTSGGGETQYF. CDR3 sequence (DNA): TGCAGTGCTAGTGGGACTAGCGGGGGTGGGGAAACGCAGTATTTT.